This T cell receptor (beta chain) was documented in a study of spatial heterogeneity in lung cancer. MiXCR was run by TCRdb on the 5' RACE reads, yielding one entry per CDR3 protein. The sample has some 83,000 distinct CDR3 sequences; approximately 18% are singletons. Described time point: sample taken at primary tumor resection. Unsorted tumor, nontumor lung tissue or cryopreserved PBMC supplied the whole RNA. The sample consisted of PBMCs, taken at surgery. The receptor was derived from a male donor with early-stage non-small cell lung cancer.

Written as DNA, the CDR3 is TGTGCCAGCAGTTCATCTTGGGATGGCTACACCTTC. It specifies CASSSSWDGYTF. This rearrangement joins TRBV6-2 or TRBV6-3 to TRBJ1-2; D is ambiguous. Germline CDR1 MNHEY, CDR2 SVGEGT. The CDR3 is made up of 12 amino acids. Trimming removed 4 bases at V and 6 bases at J, with 9 bases between.